Listed here are 5 T cell receptor beta chains from one sample, sequenced in a study of blood T cell repertoires in COVID-19. Here immunoSEQ multiplex PCR was the method, and the copy in TCRdb shows in-frame clones only, minus some. The table shows tens of thousands of clones, with roughly nine tenths occurring only once. What was sequenced was peripheral blood. The receptors derive from a man aged 45 to 65 with active or convalescent COVID-19.

The V call is TRBV2, the J call TRBJ2-3; 11 nucleotides align to TRBD1. After removal of 10 bases from V and 3 bases from J, the junction contained 6 bases not matched to a gene. Germline values: CDR1 SNHLY, CDR2 FYNNEI. The CDR3 covers 14 residues. The CDR3 here is CATQDRGRTDTQYF. Here the CDR3 DNA reads TGTGCCACCCAGGACAGGGGGCGGACAGATACGCAGTATTTT.

This chain joins TRBV28 and TRBJ1-2; the match to TRBD1 covers 10 bases. Looked up from germline, CDR1 is MDHEN and CDR2 is SYDVKM. The CDR3 extends over 15 amino acids. J gave up 6 bases and V 5 bases, and 9 bases lay outside the gene matches. The CDR3 spells CASSIPSTGGDGYTF. Here the CDR3 DNA reads TGTGCCAGCAGTATCCCCTCGACAGGGGGCGATGGCTACACCTTC.

To note about this clone: This sample includes further DNA sequences coding for the same CDR3. The chain combines TRBV11-3 with TRBJ2-2; TRBD2 is a possible D gene (5 bases). This CDR3 has 14 residues. Germline assignment: CDR1 SGHNT and CDR2 YENEEA. Trimming took off 9 bases at V and 4 bases at J, with 15 bases between the two ends. The CDR3 sequence: CASSAVLGTGELFF. The CDR3 DNA reads TGTGCCAGTAGCGCAGTACTAGGCACCGGGGAGCTGTTTTTT.

The rearrangement links TRBV6-1 to TRBJ2-1; TRBD2 matches at 8 bases. The CDR3 contains 18 residues. Germline CDR1 is MNHNS and CDR2 is SASEGT. Trimming removed 0 bases from V and 7 bases from J; junction bases left unmatched: 14. The CDR3 loop reads CASSEAPPGAGVVNEQFF. The DNA for the CDR3 is TGTGCCAGCAGTGAAGCCCCGCCGGGAGCGGGAGTGGTAAATGAGCAGTTCTTC.

This chain joins TRBV7-2 and TRBJ2-1, with TRBD2 as a possible D gene (6 bases). Germline CDR1 and CDR2: SGHTA and FQGNSA. V gave up 2 bases and J gave up 3 bases, with 8 bases separating them. The CDR3 consists of 14 residues. This CDR3 reads CASSLLANYNEQFF. In DNA form, the CDR3 reads TGTGCCAGCAGCTTACTAGCGAACTACAATGAGCAGTTCTTC.